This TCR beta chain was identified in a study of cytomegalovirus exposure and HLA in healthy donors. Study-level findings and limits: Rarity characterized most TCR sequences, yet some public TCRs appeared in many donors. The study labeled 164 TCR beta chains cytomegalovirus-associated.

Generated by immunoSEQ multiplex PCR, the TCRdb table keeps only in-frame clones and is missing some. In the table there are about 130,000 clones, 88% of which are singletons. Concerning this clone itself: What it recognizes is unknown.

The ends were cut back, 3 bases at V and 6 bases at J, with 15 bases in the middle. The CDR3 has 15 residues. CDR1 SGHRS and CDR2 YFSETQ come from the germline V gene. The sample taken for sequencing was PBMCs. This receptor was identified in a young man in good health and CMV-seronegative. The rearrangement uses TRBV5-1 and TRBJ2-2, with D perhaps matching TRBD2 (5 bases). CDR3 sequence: CASSYRGEKAGELFF. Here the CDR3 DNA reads TGCGCCAGCAGCTATCGGGGTGAGAAGGCCGGGGAGCTGTTTTTT.